This T cell receptor beta chain was recovered during a study of blood T cells in healthy people across ages. Using a J-beta primer mix together with a sample-barcoded 5' primer, a second PCR was run for about 7 to 12 cycles. Every single cDNA molecule received a tag from a template-switch adaptor with 12 random nucleotides. TCRdb used MiXCR to reprocess the 5' RACE reads, holding one entry per CDR3 protein. In the table there are 500,000 to 700,000 distinct CDR3 sequences, 25% to 35% of which are singletons. Sequencing was carried out using blood. This clonotype originated in a woman of 80 years or more in good health.

The CDR3 DNA is TGTGCCAGTAGTATGGTGGGGTCTAGCACAGATACGCAGTATTTT. It specifies CASSMVGSSTDTQYF. The V gene is TRBV19, the J gene TRBJ2-3; D is unclear. This CDR3 region has 15 residues. Trimming took off 3 bases at V and 0 bases at J, with 10 bases between the two ends. The V gene's germline CDR1 is LNHDA and CDR2 SQIVND (reference sequence).